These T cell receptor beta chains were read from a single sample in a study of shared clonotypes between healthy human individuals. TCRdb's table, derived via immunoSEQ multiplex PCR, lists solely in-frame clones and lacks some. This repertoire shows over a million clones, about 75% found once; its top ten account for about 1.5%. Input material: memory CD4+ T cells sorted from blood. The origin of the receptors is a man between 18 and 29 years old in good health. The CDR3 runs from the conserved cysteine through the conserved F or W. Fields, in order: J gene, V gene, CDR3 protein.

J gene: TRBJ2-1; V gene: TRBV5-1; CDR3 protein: CASSLNSQNNEQFF
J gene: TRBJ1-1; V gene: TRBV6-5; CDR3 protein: CASKPRVGSDTEAFF
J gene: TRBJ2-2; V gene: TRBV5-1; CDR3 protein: CASSPGLAGTGELFF
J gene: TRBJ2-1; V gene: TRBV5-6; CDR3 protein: CASSLGGLFYNEQFF
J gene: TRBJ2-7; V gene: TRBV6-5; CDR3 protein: CASRLLTGGTAEQYF
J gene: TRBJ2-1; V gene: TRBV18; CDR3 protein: CASSPPPGVAGGLVYNEQFF
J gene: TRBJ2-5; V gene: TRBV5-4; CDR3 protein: CASSPGHGFTQETQYF
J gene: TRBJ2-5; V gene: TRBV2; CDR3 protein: CASSGTGLDTQYF
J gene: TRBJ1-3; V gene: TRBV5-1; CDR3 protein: CASRGSYSGNTIYF
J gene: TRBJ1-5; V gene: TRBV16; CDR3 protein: CASSQSQMSNQPQHF
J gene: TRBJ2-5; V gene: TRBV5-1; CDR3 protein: CASSRDLAGGETQYF
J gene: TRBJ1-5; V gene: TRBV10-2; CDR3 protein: CASSFDKTQPQHF
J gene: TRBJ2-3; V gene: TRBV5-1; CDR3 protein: CASSWGASTDTQYF
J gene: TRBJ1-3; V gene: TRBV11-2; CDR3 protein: CASSLWSPGNTIYF
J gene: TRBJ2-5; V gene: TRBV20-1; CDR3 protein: CSATLMETQYF
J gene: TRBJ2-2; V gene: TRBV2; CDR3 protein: CASSGQGVGPGELFF
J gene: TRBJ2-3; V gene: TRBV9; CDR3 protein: CASSVGRGKQGTDTQYF
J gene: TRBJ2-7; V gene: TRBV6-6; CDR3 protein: CASTRGQGYYEQYF
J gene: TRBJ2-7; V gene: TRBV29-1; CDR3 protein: CSVLRDTFSYEQYF
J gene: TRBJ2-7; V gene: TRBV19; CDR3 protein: CASSIDGGGSYEQYF
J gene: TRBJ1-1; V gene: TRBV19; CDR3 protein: CASWRTGGFTEAFF
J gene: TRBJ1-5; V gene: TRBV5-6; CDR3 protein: CASTLTGQGSNQPQHF
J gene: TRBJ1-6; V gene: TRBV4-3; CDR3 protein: CASSQDYSGGRTYNSPLHF
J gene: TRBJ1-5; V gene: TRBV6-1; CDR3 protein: CASSDVQVRNQPQHF
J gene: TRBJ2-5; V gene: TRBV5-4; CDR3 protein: CASSARTAPQETQYF